This T cell receptor (beta chain) emerged from a study of blood T cell repertoires in COVID-19. Study-level background: Samples representing acute and convalescent COVID-19 were sourced from the United States, Italy and Spain. PBMCs, B-cell-depleted T cells, or T cells provided the cDNA or gDNA that made up the material.

Repertoires were generated with immunoSEQ multiplex PCR, while TCRdb's copy carries only in-frame clones and drops some. The repertoire holds approximately 200,000 clones, 75% to 85% seen once, with about an eighth in the top ten. In germline, CDR1 is MNHEY, CDR2 SMNVEV (reference sequence). The CDR3 runs 15 residues. J was trimmed by 10 bases and V by 1 base; bases with no gene match: 10. The rearrangement uses TRBV27 and TRBJ2-7; 10 nucleotides align to TRBD2. The sample taken for sequencing was PBMCs or T cells enriched from blood (not recorded which). The TCR originated in a man aged 35 to 55 who had recovered from COVID-19. CDR3: CASSLYPSGSQAQYF. CDR3 sequence (DNA): TGTGCCAGCAGTTTATATCCTAGCGGGAGTCAGGCACAGTACTTC.